Presented here are 28 T cell receptor beta chains from one specimen sequenced in a study of cytomegalovirus exposure and HLA in healthy donors (dated by TCRdb to the late 2010s). Receptors were amplified or captured by the immunoSEQ multiplex PCR assay. A mixture of 60 forward primers for TCR Vbeta segments and 13 reverse primers for TCR Jbeta segments was used in the multiplex PCR. In its TCRdb copy, this immuneACCESS table keeps in-frame sequences only and misses some clones. Where compared with another copy, unresolved V genes explain less than half of these, and the others have no known cause. In all, the sample holds fewer than 250,000 clones, and approximately 70% of those were seen once. Roughly 2.8% of the sample goes to the ten largest clones. The sample comprised PBMCs. Every receptor here comes from a woman aged 25 to 39 in good health and CMV-seropositive.

The V call is TRBV11-2, the J call TRBJ2-2; no definite D call. CDR1 is SGHAT and CDR2 is FQNNGV in the germline V gene. V was pared by 4 bases and J by 1 base, with 13 bases between. CDR3 length: 16 residues. The chain's CDR3 is CASSSSQVLNTGELFF. CDR3 in DNA: TGTGCCAGCAGCTCCTCCCAGGTCTTGAACACCGGGGAGCTGTTTTTT.

This clone occurred a few times. The V and J genes are TRBV10-3 and TRBJ2-1; 13 positions match TRBD2. This CDR3 region has 14 residues. The V and J ends lost 5 bases and 11 bases, in that order; junction bases with no gene match: 6. Germline V gene data show CDR1 as ENHRY and CDR2 as SYGVKD. The CDR3 nucleotides read TGTGCCATCAGTTCGGGACTAGCGGGACCTCAGCAGTTCTTC. Translation gives CAISSGLAGPQQFF.

This clone has only a few counts. The chain links TRBV27 to TRBJ2-5; 9 bases are a match to TRBD1. CDR1 and CDR2 from the germline V gene are MNHEY and SMNVEV (reference sequence). This CDR3 is 16 amino acids long. The trim removed 1 base at V and 1 base at J, leaving 4 bases unmatched. The CDR3 protein is CASSLLPGQGQETQYF. DNA for the CDR3: TGTGCCAGCAGTTTATTACCGGGACAGGGCCAAGAGACCCAGTACTTC.

V gene TRBV7-2 combines with J gene TRBJ2-7, with TRBD2 as a possible D gene (6 bases). CDR1 SGHTA and CDR2 FQGNSA come from the germline V gene. This CDR3 comprises 15 residues. V was trimmed by 1 base and J by 6 bases, leaving 16 bases between them. CDR3 region: CASSLEGTPRREQYF. The CDR3 DNA reads TGTGCCAGCAGCTTAGAAGGGACTCCACGACGCGAGCAGTACTTC. The full variable domain, completed using reference TRBV7-2 and TRBJ2-7, is GAGVSQSPSNKVTEKGKDVELRCDPISGHTALYWYRQSLGQGLEFLIYFQGNSAPDKSGLPSDRFSAERTGGSVSTLTIQRTQQEDSAVYLCASSLEGTPRREQYFGPGTRLTVT.

The chain couples TRBV27 to TRBJ2-2; TRBD1 aligns across 7 bases. V lost 5 bases to trimming and J lost 0 bases; unmatched junction nucleotides: 6. This CDR3 is built from 16 residues. Germline V gene sequence: CDR1 MNHEY, CDR2 SMNVEV (reference sequence). The CDR3 is CASSKLGQANTGELFF. CDR3 bases: TGTGCCAGCAGTAAGCTCGGACAGGCGAACACCGGGGAGCTGTTTTTT.

This clone was observed a handful of times. The chain is built from TRBV11-2 and TRBJ1-2; TRBD1 matches 7 bases. From germline, CDR1 is SGHAT and CDR2 FQNNGV. The V gene end was trimmed by 5 bases and the J gene end by 8 bases; junction bases not matched to a gene: 23. The CDR3 has 18 residues. CDR3 residues: CASSPTGDLLTSPFGYTF. CDR3 coding DNA: TGTGCCAGCAGCCCTACAGGGGACCTCCTCACATCCCCTTTCGGCTACACCTTC.

The rearrangement joins TRBV27 to TRBJ2-5; TRBD2 matches at 14 bases. CDR1 MNHEY and CDR2 SMNVEV come from the germline V gene (reference sequence). With V trimmed by 3 bases and J by 11 bases, 14 bases remained unmatched. This CDR3 spans 17 amino acids. The CDR3, as DNA: TGTGCCAGCAGTTTGGGTTATCTGGGACTAGCGGGAGCTGAGCAGTACTTC. The encoded protein is CASSLGYLGLAGAEQYF.

This clone has just one count. The chain employs TRBV29-1 and TRBJ2-1; the D gene is possibly TRBD2 (6 bases). This CDR3 region has 17 residues. CDR1 and CDR2 (germline): SQVTM, ANQGSEA. V lost 3 bases to trimming and J lost 2 bases, with 20 bases between them. The DNA for the CDR3 is TGCAGCGTTGAGGAGGGAGCGGCTACAGTTACCTACAATGAGCAGTTCTTC. The encoded protein is CSVEEGAATVTYNEQFF.

J is TRBJ1-2 and V is TRBV9; D gene uncertain. This CDR3 has 12 amino acids. In germline, CDR1 is SGDLS, CDR2 YYNGEE. The V end lost 9 bases, the J end lost 6 bases, and 15 bases lay between the germline ends. For the CDR3, the DNA is TGTGCCAACACCCCGACCGGAGATGGCTACACCTTC. Encoded protein: CANTPTGDGYTF.

The chain employs TRBV28 and TRBJ2-7; D perhaps matches TRBD1 (6 bases). The V end lost 6 bases, the J end lost 4 bases, and 13 bases lay between the germline ends. Germline V CDR1 and CDR2: MDHEN, SYDVKM. This CDR3 is 13 amino acids long. CDR3 amino acids: CASRPTGPYEQYF. In DNA form, the CDR3 reads TGTGCCAGCAGACCGACAGGCCCTTACGAGCAGTACTTC.

This clone was seen a few times. As the CDR3 is not closed by the conserved phenylalanine or tryptophan, this likely results from a read error. No DNA is shown, since the ends of the CDR3 on it are uncertain; the CDR3 is the one TCRdb lists. The rearrangement links TRBV6-1 to TRBJ1-3; whether TRBD1, the table's D call, matches the DNA was not checked. The CDR3 is 11 amino acids in total, end residues counted. Germline V gene sequence: CDR1 MNHNS, CDR2 SASEGT. The CDR3 region is CASSYRGQGKI.

The chain has TRBV15 and TRBJ1-1; 10 nucleotides align to TRBD1. The CDR3 runs 18 residues. Per germline, CDR1 LNHNV and CDR2 YYDKDF (reference sequence). V dropped 0 bases and J dropped 6; count of bases not matched to a gene: 13. The CDR3 DNA follows: TGTGCCACCAGCAGAGATCCGACAGGGGGCCCCCTGTCCCCTGAAGCTTTCTTT. Encoded protein: CATSRDPTGGPLSPEAFF.

The chain recombines TRBV2 with TRBJ2-7; tentative D call: TRBD1 (5 bases). Germline V CDR1 and CDR2: SNHLY, FYNNEI. V lost 6 bases and J lost 8, with 17 bases in between. The CDR3 consists of 13 residues. The CDR3 region has the DNA TGTGCCAGCAGCGCGGACACGAACCGCCAGCAGTACTTC. Translated, it gives CASSADTNRQQYF.

This chain joins TRBV18 and TRBJ2-7; D unresolved. V lost 5 bases and J lost 5, with 13 bases in between. This CDR3 spans 13 amino acids. Germline values: CDR1 KGHSH, CDR2 LQKENI. The CDR3 DNA reads as TGTGCCAGCTCAATCGACACCGGCGACGAGCAGTACTTC. Translated: CASSIDTGDEQYF.

This clone was counted a few times. The V and J genes are TRBV4-1 and TRBJ2-5; TRBD2 might be the D (5 bases). This CDR3 spans 14 amino acids. The V gene lost 3 bases and the J gene lost 2 bases, with 10 bases spanning the gap. Per the germline V gene, CDR1 is MGHRA and CDR2 is YSYEKL. The CDR3 DNA is TGCGCCAGCAGCCATACCGGGGTACAAGAGACCCAGTACTTC. This sequence encodes CASSHTGVQETQYF.

J is TRBJ2-7 and V is TRBV5-5; tentative D call: TRBD1 (6 bases). The germline V gene encodes CDR1 SGHKS and CDR2 YYEKEE (reference sequence). Trimming left V 0 bases short and J 0 bases short, with 16 bases between. CDR3 size: 17 residues. CDR3: CASSLAPRTASSYEQYF. The DNA of the CDR3 is TGTGCCAGCAGCTTGGCCCCTAGGACAGCTAGCTCCTACGAGCAGTACTTC.

Only a few counts were recorded for this clone. V is TRBV7-9 and J is TRBJ2-2, with 7 bases identical to TRBD2. Germline V lookup: CDR1 SEHNR, CDR2 FQNEAQ (reference sequence). This CDR3 spans 16 amino acids. J gave up 2 bases and V 2 bases, and 5 bases lay outside the gene matches. The CDR3 reads CASSLTSAGNTGELFF. The CDR3 DNA sequence: TGTGCCAGCAGCTTAACTTCAGCGGGAAACACCGGGGAGCTGTTTTTT.

The V call is TRBV7-9, the J call TRBJ2-1; 7 bases are shared with TRBD1. Germline V gives CDR1 SEHNR, CDR2 FQNEAQ (reference sequence). The CDR3 runs 15 residues. Trimming removed 2 bases from V and 6 bases from J; junction bases left unmatched: 7. CDR3 amino acids: CASSLTGVSFNEQFF. The CDR3 nucleotides read TGTGCCAGCAGCTTAACAGGGGTTTCGTTCAATGAGCAGTTCTTC.

This clone was detected once. The chain recombines TRBV10-1 with TRBJ1-4, with 11 bases matching TRBD1. CDR3 length: 15 amino acids. Germline V gene sequence: CDR1 WNHNN, CDR2 SYGVQD (reference sequence). V lost 6 bases and J lost 7; bases outside the gene matches: 7. CDR3 nucleotide sequence: TGCGCCAGCAGGGAGCCGGACAGGGGGCTTGAAAAACTGTTTTTT. It is translated as CASREPDRGLEKLFF.

The chain combines TRBV5-1 with TRBJ2-7, with a weak D call TRBD1 (6 bases). Trimming left V 4 bases short and J 0 bases short, with 14 bases between. The length of the CDR3 is 15 residues. CDR1 SGHRS and CDR2 YFSETQ come from the germline V gene. CDR3 residues: CASSRWSDSSYEQYF. The CDR3 DNA follows: TGCGCCAGCAGCCGTTGGTCGGACAGCTCCTACGAGCAGTACTTC.

Concerning this clone itself: Its ends do not fully match the called genes, so a read error is possible. At the DNA level, this CDR3 is encoded by other sequences in the same sample as well. The chain joins TRBV28 to TRBJ1-1; D gene ambiguous. Germline V CDR1 and CDR2: MDHEN, SYDVKM. CDR3 length: 14 amino acids. The DNA of the CDR3 is TGTGCTAGCAGCCTCTCCATGGCCCTTACTGAAGCTTTCTTT. Translation gives CASSLSMALTEAFF. Looking up the rest from reference TRBV28 and TRBJ1-1 gives the full variable domain: DVKVTQSSRYLVKRTGEKVFLECVQDMDHENMFWYRQDPGLGLRLIYFSYDVKMKEKGDIPEGYSVSREKKERFSLILESASTNQTSMYLCASSLSMALTEAFFGQGTRLTVV.

The J gene is TRBJ1-2, the V gene TRBV29-1; D is possibly TRBD1 (5 bases). Trimming took 7 bases from V and 8 from J, leaving 14 bases between them. CDR1 and CDR2 (germline): SQVTM, ANQGSEA. The CDR3 extends over 11 amino acids. The CDR3 coding sequence is TGCAGCGCCGAAGCAGGGAAGGGCTACACCTTC. Its translation is CSAEAGKGYTF. The whole variable domain, filled in from reference TRBV29-1 and TRBJ1-2, reads SAVISQKPSRDICQRGTSLTIQCQVDSQVTMMFWYRQQPGQSLTLIATANQGSEATYESGFVIDKFPISRPNLTFSTLTVSNMSPEDSSIYLCSAEAGKGYTFGSGTRLTVV.

Points on this clone: A junction boundary mismatches the germline segment, possibly from a read error. CDR3 protein: CSSSFTESGANVLTF. As DNA, the CDR3 is TGTTCCAGCAGCTTCACGGAGTCTGGGGCCAACGTCCTGACTTTC. The genes are TRBV7-9 and TRBJ2-6, with D unclear. The CDR3 is 15 residues long. Germline assignment: CDR1 SEHNR and CDR2 FQNEAQ (reference sequence). Using reference TRBV7-9 and TRBJ2-6 for the parts outside the CDR3, the full variable domain is DTGVSQNPRHKITKRGQNVTFRCDPISEHNRLYWYRQTLGQGPEFLTYFQNEAQLEKSRLLSDRFSAERPKGSFSTLEIQRTEQGDSAMYLCSSSFTESGANVLTFGAGSRLTVL.

V is TRBV5-1 and J is TRBJ2-7; 8 positions match TRBD1. CDR1 and CDR2 (germline): SGHRS, YFSETQ. This CDR3 spans 15 amino acids. V shed 3 bases, J shed 6 bases, and the junction held 11 bases outside the gene matches. Written as DNA, the CDR3 is TGCGCCAGCAGCTCGGGACAGGAGTATTATTCCGAGCAGTACTTC. Translated: CASSSGQEYYSEQYF. Full variable domain (rest looked up from reference TRBV5-1 and TRBJ2-7): KAGVTQTPRYLIKTRGQQVTLSCSPISGHRSVSWYQQTPGQGLQFLFEYFSETQRNKGNFPGRFSGRQFSNSRSEMNVSTLELGDSALYLCASSSGQEYYSEQYFGPGTRLTVT.

The sample holds one count of this clone. The chain couples TRBV6-5 to TRBJ2-7, with 7 bases lining up with TRBD1. CDR3 length: 13 residues. Germline CDR1 and CDR2: MNHEY and SVGAGI. The V and J ends lost 0 bases and 4 bases, in that order; junction bases with no gene match: 0. DNA of the CDR3: TGTGCCAGCAGTTACTCGACAGGGTACGAGCAGTACTTC. This gives the protein CASSYSTGYEQYF.

This chain links TRBV29-1 with TRBJ1-2; TRBD1 matches at 7 bases. Germline CDR1 and CDR2: SQVTM and ANQGSEA. Trimming at V came to 2 bases and at J to 4 bases, leaving 7 bases not matched to a gene. The CDR3 sequence is 14 residues long. The CDR3 is CSVEPGAGGYGYTF. The CDR3 coding sequence is TGCAGCGTTGAACCGGGGGCAGGGGGCTATGGCTACACCTTC.

This sequence joins TRBV19 and TRBJ2-7; D is possibly TRBD2 (6 bases). CDR1 is LNHDA and CDR2 is SQIVND in the germline V gene (reference sequence). The ends were cut back, 4 bases at V and 4 bases at J, with 11 bases in the middle. The CDR3 contains 13 residues. The CDR3 coding sequence is TGTGCCAGTAGTACCGCCGGGAGATACGAGCAGTACTTC. This translates into CASSTAGRYEQYF.

This clone was detected a few times. The chain uses TRBV28 and TRBJ2-5; 11 bases line up with TRBD1. The V gene end was trimmed by 5 bases and the J gene end by 5 bases; junction bases not matched to a gene: 1. The CDR3 sequence is 13 residues long. Germline CDR1 and CDR2: MDHEN and SYDVKM. CDR3: CASSRTGGETQYF. In DNA form, the CDR3 reads TGTGCCAGCAGTCGGACAGGGGGCGAGACCCAGTACTTC.